This paragraph reports one TCR beta chain. Its antigen is still unknown. It is likely a read error, because the conserved phenylalanine at the end of the CDR3 is missing. Starting from about 0.5 ug of total RNA, TCR beta cDNA was produced with a primer in the constant region. It was through three nested multiplex PCR rounds of slightly modified ARM-PCR that TCR beta libraries arose. For approximately 9 cycles apiece, the opening two PCR rounds ran with TRBV1-TRBV30 forward primers and a C-beta reverse primer. TCRdb used MiXCR to reprocess the multiplex PCR reads, holding one entry per CDR3 protein. The sample carries around 330,000 distinct CDR3 sequences, 45% to 70% recorded once. The sample originates from a study of tumor-infiltrating lymphocytes in primary liver carcinoma. Overall study: The study included patients who were men and women aged 30 to 69 years.

Researchers drew blood RNA from unsorted whole blood and extracted germline DNA as well. General study results and limits: Tumor-adjacent and tumor-blood pairs displayed less overlap than did pairs of tumor regions. Tumor specimens were characterized by a significantly higher top-250-clone fraction than blood (p = 0.039). Left bulk and unsorted, the samples did not allow CD4+ and CD8+ repertoires to be compared.

Germline V CDR1 and CDR2: SGHNT, YENEEA. This CDR3 region has 16 residues. The TCR sequence derives from a woman aged 25 to 39 with primary liver carcinoma and hepatitis B virus infection. This chain links TRBV11-3 with TRBJ2-2; TRBD1 or TRBD2 may be the D gene (5 bases each). The sample was peripheral blood. This CDR3 reads CASSERGTIRSGKLFY. In nucleotides, the CDR3 is TGTGCCAGCAGCGAACGGGGCACCATACGGTCCGGGAAGCTGTTTTAT.